This TCR beta chain was obtained from a study of early T cells in non-severe SARS-CoV-2 infection. Germline assignment: CDR1 SEHNR and CDR2 FQNEAQ (reference sequence). V was pared by 6 bases and J by 6 bases, with 12 bases between. There are 14 residues in the CDR3. TCRdb re-analysed the 5' RACE reads in MiXCR, keeping a single row per CDR3 protein. This table has approximately 15,000 distinct CDR3 sequences, around 5.8% appearing once. This clonotype was seen repeatedly, ten times or more. The sample was whole blood, taken at baseline. This chain joins TRBV7-9 and TRBJ2-6, with no clear D. This sequence was found in an adult who was a healthcare worker with PCR-confirmed SARS-CoV-2 infection or an uninfected control (not recorded which). CDR3 DNA: TGTGCCAGCAGAACCATGACTTTGGCCAACGTCCTGACTTTC. Its protein is CASRTMTLANVLTF.